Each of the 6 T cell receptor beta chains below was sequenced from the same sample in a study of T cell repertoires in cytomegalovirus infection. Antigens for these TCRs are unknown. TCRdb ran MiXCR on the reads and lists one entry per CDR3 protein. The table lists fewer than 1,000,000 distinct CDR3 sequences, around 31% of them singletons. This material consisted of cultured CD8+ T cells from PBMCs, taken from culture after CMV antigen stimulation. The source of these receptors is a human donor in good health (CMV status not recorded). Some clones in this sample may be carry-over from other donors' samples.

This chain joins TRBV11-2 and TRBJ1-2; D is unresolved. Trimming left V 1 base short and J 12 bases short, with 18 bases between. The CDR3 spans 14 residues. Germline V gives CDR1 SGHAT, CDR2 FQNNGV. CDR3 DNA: TGTGCCAGCAGCTTAGCGGCCCTTGGACCGGCGGACACCTTC. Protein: CASSLAALGPADTF.

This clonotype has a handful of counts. In nucleotides, the CDR3 is TGCGCCAGCAGCCAAGATGGACAGTTTCCTTTATATGGCTACACCTTC. It is translated as CASSQDGQFPLYGYTF. The chain is built from TRBV4-1 and TRBJ1-2; D may be TRBD1 (6 bases). This CDR3 region has 16 residues. Germline V gene data show CDR1 as MGHRA and CDR2 as YSYEKL. The V end was cut by 0 bases, the J end by 5 bases, with 16 bases between.

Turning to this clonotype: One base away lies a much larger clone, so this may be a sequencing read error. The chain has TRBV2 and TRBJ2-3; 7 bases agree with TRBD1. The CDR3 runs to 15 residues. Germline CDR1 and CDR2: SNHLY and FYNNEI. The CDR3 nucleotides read TGTGTCAGCAGCCCCGGACAGGTTAGCACAGATACGCAGTATTTT. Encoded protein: CVSSPGQVSTDTQYF.

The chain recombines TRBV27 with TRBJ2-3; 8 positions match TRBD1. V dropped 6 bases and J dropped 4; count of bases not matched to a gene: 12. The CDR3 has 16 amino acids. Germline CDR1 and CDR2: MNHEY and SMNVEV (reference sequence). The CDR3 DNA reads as TGTGCCAGCAGCAACCACCCCAGGGGGCTGTCAGATACGCAGTATTTT. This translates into CASSNHPRGLSDTQYF.

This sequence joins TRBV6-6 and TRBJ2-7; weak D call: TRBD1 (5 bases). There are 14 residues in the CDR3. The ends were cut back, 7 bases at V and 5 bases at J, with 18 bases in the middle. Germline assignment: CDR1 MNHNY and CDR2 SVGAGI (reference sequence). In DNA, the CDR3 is TGTGCCAGCAAAGGAACAGGATCGGCGGACGAGCAGTACTTC. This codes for CASKGTGSADEQYF.

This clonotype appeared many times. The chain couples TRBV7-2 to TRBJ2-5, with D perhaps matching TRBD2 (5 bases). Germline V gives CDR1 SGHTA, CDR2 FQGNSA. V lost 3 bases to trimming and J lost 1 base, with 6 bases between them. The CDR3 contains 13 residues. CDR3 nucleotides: TGTGCCAGCAGCTTCCTAGCCCAAGAGACCCAGTACTTC. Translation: CASSFLAQETQYF.